This T cell receptor beta chain was captured by sequencing in a study of T cell changes during pregnancy in multiple sclerosis. Germline V gene sequence: CDR1 MNHEY, CDR2 SVGAGI. CDR3 length: 16 amino acids. Trimming left V 0 bases short and J 0 bases short, with 10 bases between. TCRdb's copy holds only in-frame clones and misses some; the assay was immunoSEQ multiplex PCR. The sample lists about 34,000 clones; 90% were seen once. This specimen was CD8+ T cells from peripheral blood mononuclear cells, taken before pregnancy. V is TRBV6-5 and J is TRBJ2-3; D unclear. This TCR was recovered from a female donor with multiple sclerosis, enrolled in a pregnancy study. CDR3 residues: CASSYSPSASTDTQYF. CDR3 nucleotide sequence: TGTGCCAGCAGTTACTCCCCTAGTGCTAGCACAGATACGCAGTATTTT.